This TCR beta chain originates from a study of T-cell reconstitution after alpha-beta-depleted transplantation in children (dated by TCRdb to about 2016). Regarding the study in general: Using TCR repertoire profiling, the study followed T-cell immune reconstitution in a quantitative way in children after TCRalphabeta/CD19-depleted allogeneic hematopoietic cell transplantation.

For CDR1 and CDR2, the germline V gene (reference sequence) lists SSHAT and FNYEAQ. Spanning cysteine to phenylalanine, the CDR3 consists of 16 amino acids. The sequence is cut down to CDR3 DNA, 48 bases in frame from base 1. This clonotype showed up just a few times. It lacks a known antigen. At one boundary the junction diverges from the germline segment, which might be a read error. The library was produced with PCR. These reads were obtained on an Illumina HiSeq 2500. Molecular barcoding was employed in the preparation of TCR libraries, with unique molecular identifiers being used to normalize TCRbeta repertoire quantification. The public reads were reprocessed in TCRdb via fastp at Q25 and MiXCR, keeping in-frame beta chains. Rows are combined by CDR3 protein, so each entry shows the most common genes and DNA. For this sample the table gives roughly 500,000 distinct CDR3 sequences, of which 9.5% to 15% were detected only once. The ten largest clones add up to over 5.5% of the sample.

The specimen was PBMCs from the stem cell graft donor, collected from the stem cell graft. This receptor was obtained from a human donor who donated a stem cell graft to a child with combined immunodeficiency. The chain is assembled from TRBV7-7 and TRBJ2-1, with 8 central nucleotides matching TRBD2. The encoded CDR3 is CASSLGSGGSYNEQFF. The DNA is TGTGCTAGCAGCTTGGGGAGCGGGGGATCCTACAATGAGCAGTTCTTC.